Below, one T cell receptor (beta chain) is given with its context. Each CDR3 protein is one row after TCRdb ran MiXCR on the RT-PCR reads. The sample includes about 680,000 distinct CDR3 sequences, over 12% of them seen just once. Looked up from germline, CDR1 is SQVTM and CDR2 is ANQGSEA. The CDR3 loop spans 12 amino acids. V was cut by 4 bases and J by 5 bases, with 12 bases left in between. This TCR derives from a female donor in good health, serving as a healthy control. The rearrangement links TRBV29-1 to TRBJ2-7, with a tentative D call TRBD1 (6 bases). Material for sequencing was memory CD4+ T cells from blood. The CDR3 region has the DNA TGCAGCGTTGGAGGACAGCCCCACGAGCAGTACTTC. This translates into CSVGGQPHEQYF.